Each of the 24 T cell receptor beta chains below was sequenced from the same sample in a study of OX40 agonist ivuxolimab in advanced cancers. Receptors were amplified or captured by the immunoSEQ multiplex PCR assay. The source is immuneACCESS, and TCRdb retained only in-frame sequences with V and J called. Part of the clones is not carried over; for the studies checked, unresolved V genes explain less than half of this, and the remainder is unexplained. The sample records over 50,000 clones, about 93% of which are singletons. In total, the top ten clones hold 20% to 25% of the sample. Specimen: CD4+ or CD8+ T cells sorted from blood, collected in a trial of the OX40 agonist ivuxolimab. Source of these receptors: an adult with an advanced solid tumor such as melanoma, head and neck, liver or kidney cancer.

In regard to this clone: Distinct nucleotide sequences in the sample also encode this CDR3. This chain uses TRBV4-3 with TRBJ2-1; a weak D match, TRBD2 (7 bases). Germline loops: CDR1 LGHNA, CDR2 YSLEER. V was clipped by 1 base and J by 4 bases, with 11 bases between them. This CDR3 region has 15 residues. The CDR3 protein is CASSQGGGGYNEQFF. CDR3 coding DNA: TGCGCCAGCAGCCAAGGGGGGGGCGGATACAATGAGCAGTTCTTC.

This chain links TRBV6-5 with TRBJ2-7; 7 positions agree with TRBD2. The length of the CDR3 is 13 residues. Looked up from germline, CDR1 is MNHEY and CDR2 is SVGAGI. V shed 4 bases and J 7 bases; nucleotides not matched to a gene: 7. The CDR3, as DNA: TGTGCCAGCAGTTTCGGACTAGAGGGGGAGCAGTACTTC. Its translation: CASSFGLEGEQYF.

This chain joins TRBV11-3 and TRBJ1-1; no reliable D call. Trimming removed 5 bases at V and 7 bases at J, with 11 bases between. This CDR3 region has 12 residues. The germline gives CDR1 SGHNT, CDR2 YENEEA. CDR3 residues: CASSEHPDEAFF. As DNA, the CDR3 is TGTGCCAGCAGCGAGCACCCAGATGAAGCTTTCTTT.

The chain joins TRBV11-3 to TRBJ2-1, with unresolved D. V lost 4 bases to trimming and J lost 4 bases, with 11 bases between them. Germline assignment: CDR1 SGHNT and CDR2 YENEEA. The CDR3 sequence is 14 residues long. CDR3 coding DNA: TGTGCCAGCAGCTCGGAGCGTAGGTACAATGAGCAGTTCTTC. Protein sequence: CASSSERRYNEQFF.

The genes are TRBV6-4 and TRBJ1-2, with D perhaps matching TRBD1 (5 bases). V was cut by 6 bases and J by 2 bases, with 16 bases left in between. The germline CDR1 and CDR2 sequences are MRHNA and SNTAGT. The CDR3 totals 15 residues. The CDR3 DNA reads TGTGCCAGCAGCGACCTTCGGGGCAGAAACTATGGCTACACCTTC. Translated: CASSDLRGRNYGYTF.

The chain couples TRBV5-6 to TRBJ2-7, with TRBD2 matching 7 bases. V shed 2 bases, J shed 3 bases, and the junction held 5 bases outside the gene matches. The CDR3 runs 14 residues. The germline V gene has CDR1 SGHDT and CDR2 YYEEEE. The CDR3 sequence: CASSFGTTLYEQYF. CDR3 DNA sequence: TGTGCCAGCAGCTTTGGGACTACTCTCTACGAGCAGTACTTC.

This chain connects TRBV18 to TRBJ2-5; D may be TRBD1 or TRBD2 (5 bases each). Per germline, CDR1 KGHSH and CDR2 LQKENI. Trimming took off 3 bases at V and 2 bases at J, with 10 bases between the two ends. The CDR3 extends over 14 amino acids. The CDR3 region has the DNA TGTGCCAGCTCACCTGGGACGGGACAAGAGACCCAGTACTTC. Its protein product is CASSPGTGQETQYF.

The chain has TRBV27 and TRBJ1-2; D might be TRBD1 (5 bases). The germline gives CDR1 MNHEY, CDR2 SMNVEV (reference sequence). Deletions cut 5 bases from V and 4 bases from J, with 11 bases between. This CDR3 has 13 amino acids. The CDR3 DNA reads TGTGCCAGCAGTCCCCGGGGACCCTATGGCTACACCTTC. Its protein product is CASSPRGPYGYTF.

This sequence joins TRBV2 and TRBJ2-7, with D uncertain. The CDR3 is 12 amino acids. Germline V gene lookup returns CDR1 SNHLY and CDR2 FYNNEI. Trimming took 11 bases from V and 0 from J, leaving 11 bases between them. CDR3 sequence reads: CAGQDISYEQYF. CDR3 DNA sequence: TGTGCCGGTCAAGACATCTCCTACGAGCAGTACTTC.

V and J are TRBV11-2 and TRBJ2-7, with 7 bases that match TRBD1. Losses at the gene ends were 5 bases for V and 3 bases for J; bases not matched to a gene: 4. Germline CDR1 and CDR2: SGHAT and FQNNGV. The CDR3 totals 13 residues. DNA for the CDR3: TGTGCCAGCAGCCCCGGGACAGTCTACGAGCAGTACTTC. This translates into CASSPGTVYEQYF.

The chain uses TRBV5-4 and TRBJ2-5; TRBD2 matches 13 bases. The CDR3 totals 16 residues. Germline V lookup: CDR1 SGHNT, CDR2 YYREEE (reference sequence). J was trimmed by 5 bases and V by 3 bases; bases with no gene match: 7. CDR3 DNA: TGTGCCAGCAGCTCCGGACTAGCGGGAGTAGGCGAGACCCAGTACTTC. This translates into CASSSGLAGVGETQYF.

This clone was detected a few times. The CDR3 protein is CASSYGTLAQYF. The CDR3 DNA is TGTGCCAGCAGCTATGGGACCTTGGCCCAGTACTTC. The chain combines TRBV6-6 with TRBJ2-5, with D perhaps assigned TRBD1 or TRBD2 (5 bases each). Trimming pared 6 bases from V and 9 bases from J, leaving 14 bases between. The CDR3 consists of 12 residues. The germline CDR1 and CDR2 sequences are MNHNY and SVGAGI (reference sequence).

V usage is TRBV19 and J usage is TRBJ2-1; 8 positions agree with TRBD1. This CDR3 contains 14 residues. The J segment lost 9 bases and the V segment lost 4 bases, leaving 8 bases of the junction unmatched. Germline lookup yields CDR1 LNHDA and CDR2 SQIVND (reference sequence). The CDR3 DNA follows: TGTGCCAGTAGTAGAAGTCCCGGGACAGGTGAGCAGTTCTTC. It is translated as CASSRSPGTGEQFF.

The chain uses TRBV30 and TRBJ2-7, with TRBD1 matching 7 bases. In germline, CDR1 is GTSNPN, CDR2 SVGIG (reference sequence). J lost 3 bases, V lost 2 bases, and 1 base had no gene match. CDR3 length: 12 residues. The CDR3 protein is CAWSWDSYEQYF. DNA for the CDR3: TGTGCCTGGAGTTGGGACAGCTACGAGCAGTACTTC.

This chain connects TRBV5-6 to TRBJ1-2, with D possibly being TRBD1 (5 bases). The length of the CDR3 is 14 residues. The V gene's germline CDR1 is SGHDT and CDR2 YYEEEE. V dropped 0 bases and J dropped 4 bases, with 10 bases sitting between them. The CDR3 DNA reads as TGTGCCAGCAGCTTGGTAGGGGATGGCTATGGCTACACCTTC. Its translation: CASSLVGDGYGYTF.

The chain uses TRBV27 and TRBJ2-1; 12 bases match TRBD2. With 3 bases clipped from V and 10 bases from J, the junction kept 7 bases outside the gene matches. This CDR3 contains 15 residues. CDR1 MNHEY and CDR2 SMNVEV come from the germline V gene (reference sequence). CDR3 amino acids: CASSFSSGRAWEQFF. CDR3 coding DNA: TGTGCCAGCAGTTTCTCTAGCGGGAGGGCCTGGGAGCAGTTCTTC.

The rearrangement joins TRBV27 to TRBJ2-7, with D uncertain. From germline, CDR1 is MNHEY and CDR2 SMNVEV (reference sequence). Trimming took off 3 bases at V and 2 bases at J, with 14 bases between the two ends. The CDR3 consists of 15 residues. In DNA form, the CDR3 reads TGTGCCAGCAGTTTGGGCGGAATCTTTACCTACGAGCAGTACTTC. As protein: CASSLGGIFTYEQYF.

V and J are TRBV7-2 and TRBJ1-1; TRBD1 aligns across 8 bases. Germline CDR1 reads SGHTA; CDR2 reads FQGNSA. The CDR3 is 16 residues long. Trimming cost V 1 base and J 0 bases; bases outside gene matches: 4. The CDR3: CASSLGQGIMNTEAFF. CDR3 sequence (DNA): TGTGCCAGCAGCTTAGGACAGGGGATCATGAACACTGAAGCTTTCTTT.

The chain joins TRBV19 to TRBJ2-2; a possible D gene is TRBD1 (6 bases). From germline, CDR1 is LNHDA and CDR2 SQIVND (reference sequence). CDR3 length: 15 amino acids. Trimming removed 3 bases at V and 4 bases at J, with 12 bases between. Here the CDR3 reads CASSISQGPTGELFF. CDR3 nucleotides: TGTGCCAGTAGTATTTCACAGGGCCCCACCGGGGAGCTGTTTTTT.

This clone came up once. The chain combines TRBV21-1 with TRBJ1-1; TRBD1, as called in the table, went unchecked against the DNA. TRBV21-1 is marked as a pseudogene. This CDR3 comprises 17 residues. CDR3: CASSKARDRVLNTEAFF. DNA of the CDR3: TGTGCCAGCAGCAAAGCGCGGGACAGGGTACTGAACACTGAAGCTTTCTTT.

The chain uses TRBV30 and TRBJ1-1; D unresolved. Trimming removed 8 bases from V and 8 bases from J, with 12 bases in between. Germline V CDR1 and CDR2: GTSNPN, SVGIG (reference sequence). This CDR3 has 10 residues. The CDR3, as DNA: TGTGCCGGCTGGTTCTTAGAAGCTTTCTTT. It yields the protein CAGWFLEAFF.

The rearrangement joins TRBV4-3 to TRBJ1-5; no firm D call. The germline V gene has CDR1 LGHNA and CDR2 YSLEER. This CDR3 contains 15 residues. V dropped 0 bases and J dropped 6 bases, with 12 bases sitting between them. As DNA, the CDR3 is TGCGCCAGCAGCCAAGATTGGGCCCTAGCTCAGCCCCAGCATTTT. The encoded protein is CASSQDWALAQPQHF.

V usage is TRBV10-3 and J usage is TRBJ1-1; D remains unclear. Germline CDR1 is ENHRY and CDR2 is SYGVKD. V shed 2 bases and J shed 1 base, with 5 bases lying between them. CDR3 length equals 13 residues. CDR3 protein: CAISETGNTEAFF. The CDR3 DNA follows: TGTGCCATCAGTGAGACGGGGAACACTGAAGCTTTCTTT.

This chain connects TRBV9 to TRBJ2-5; D might be TRBD2 (6 bases). Trimming cost V 0 bases and J 4 bases, with 13 bases left between them. This CDR3 region has 15 residues. Germline loops: CDR1 SGDLS, CDR2 YYNGEE. CDR3 in amino acids: CASSVGGEIIETQYF. The DNA for the CDR3 is TGTGCCAGCAGCGTAGGGGGGGAGATTATAGAGACCCAGTACTTC.